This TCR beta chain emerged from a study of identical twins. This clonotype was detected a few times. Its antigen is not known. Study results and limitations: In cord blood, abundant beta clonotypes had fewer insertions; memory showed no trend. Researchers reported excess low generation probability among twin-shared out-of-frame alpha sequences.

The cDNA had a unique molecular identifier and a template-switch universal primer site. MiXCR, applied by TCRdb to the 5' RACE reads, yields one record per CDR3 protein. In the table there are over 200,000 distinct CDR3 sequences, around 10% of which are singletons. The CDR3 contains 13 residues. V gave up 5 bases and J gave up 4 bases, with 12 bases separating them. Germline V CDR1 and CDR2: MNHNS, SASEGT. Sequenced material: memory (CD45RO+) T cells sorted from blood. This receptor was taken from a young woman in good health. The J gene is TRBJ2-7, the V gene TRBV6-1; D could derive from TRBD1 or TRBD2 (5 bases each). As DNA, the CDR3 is TGTGCCAGCAGTAAGGGGACGAGGTACGAGCAGTACTTC. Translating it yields CASSKGTRYEQYF.